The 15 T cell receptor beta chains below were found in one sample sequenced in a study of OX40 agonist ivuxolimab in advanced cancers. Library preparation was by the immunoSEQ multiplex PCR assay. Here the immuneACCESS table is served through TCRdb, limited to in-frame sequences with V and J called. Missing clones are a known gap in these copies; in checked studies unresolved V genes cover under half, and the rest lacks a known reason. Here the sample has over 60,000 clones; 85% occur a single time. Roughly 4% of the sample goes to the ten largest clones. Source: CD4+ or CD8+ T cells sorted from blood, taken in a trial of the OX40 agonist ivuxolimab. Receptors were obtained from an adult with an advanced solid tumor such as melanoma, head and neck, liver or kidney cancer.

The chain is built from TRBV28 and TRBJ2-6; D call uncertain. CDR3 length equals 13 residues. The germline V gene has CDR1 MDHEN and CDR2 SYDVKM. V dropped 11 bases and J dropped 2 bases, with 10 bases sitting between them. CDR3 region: CAYKVTGANVLTF. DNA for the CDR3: TGTGCCTACAAGGTTACTGGGGCCAACGTCCTGACTTTC.

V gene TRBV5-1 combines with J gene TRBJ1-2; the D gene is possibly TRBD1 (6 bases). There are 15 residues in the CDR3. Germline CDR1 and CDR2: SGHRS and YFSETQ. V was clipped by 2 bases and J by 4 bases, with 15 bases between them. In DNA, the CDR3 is TGCGCCAGCAGCTTTTCAGACAGGACGGGCTATGGCTACACCTTC. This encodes CASSFSDRTGYGYTF.

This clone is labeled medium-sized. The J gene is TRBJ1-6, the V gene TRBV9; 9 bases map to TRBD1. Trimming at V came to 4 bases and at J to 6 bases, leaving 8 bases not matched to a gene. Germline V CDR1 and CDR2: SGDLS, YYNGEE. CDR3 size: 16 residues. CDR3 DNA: TGTGCCAGCAGCCCGGAGGGGACAGGGCTTAATTCACCCCTCCACTTT. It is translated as CASSPEGTGLNSPLHF.

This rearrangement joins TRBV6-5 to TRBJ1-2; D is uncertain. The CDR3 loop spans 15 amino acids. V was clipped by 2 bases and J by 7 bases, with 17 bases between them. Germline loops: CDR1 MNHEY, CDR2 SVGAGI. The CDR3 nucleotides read TGTGCCAGCAGTTACCGTTGGCGGCCGGGAGGTGGCTACACCTTC. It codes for CASSYRWRPGGGYTF.

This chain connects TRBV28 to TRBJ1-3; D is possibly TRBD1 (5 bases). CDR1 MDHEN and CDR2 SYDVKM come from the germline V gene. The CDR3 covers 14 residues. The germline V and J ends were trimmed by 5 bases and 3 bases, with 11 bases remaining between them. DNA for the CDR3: TGTGCCAGCAGTGGGACCCTTTTTGGAAACACCATATATTTT. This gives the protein CASSGTLFGNTIYF.

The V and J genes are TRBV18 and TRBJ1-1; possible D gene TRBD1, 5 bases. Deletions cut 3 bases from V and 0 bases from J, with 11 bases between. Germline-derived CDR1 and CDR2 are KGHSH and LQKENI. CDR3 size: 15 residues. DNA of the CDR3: TGTGCCAGCTCACCGCAGGGTGGAATGAACACTGAAGCTTTCTTT. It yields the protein CASSPQGGMNTEAFF.

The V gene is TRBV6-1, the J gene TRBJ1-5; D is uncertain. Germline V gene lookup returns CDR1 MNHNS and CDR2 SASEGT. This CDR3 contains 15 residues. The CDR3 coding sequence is TGTGCTTCCCGGGGATTTACCTCCCTCAATCAGCCCCAGCATTTT. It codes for CASRGFTSLNQPQHF.

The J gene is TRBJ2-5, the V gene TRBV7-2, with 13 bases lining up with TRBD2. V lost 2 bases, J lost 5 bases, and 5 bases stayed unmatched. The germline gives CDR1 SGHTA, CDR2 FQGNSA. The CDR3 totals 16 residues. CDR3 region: CASSLNLGLAGETQYF. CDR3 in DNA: TGTGCCAGCAGCTTAAACCTGGGACTAGCGGGGGAGACCCAGTACTTC.

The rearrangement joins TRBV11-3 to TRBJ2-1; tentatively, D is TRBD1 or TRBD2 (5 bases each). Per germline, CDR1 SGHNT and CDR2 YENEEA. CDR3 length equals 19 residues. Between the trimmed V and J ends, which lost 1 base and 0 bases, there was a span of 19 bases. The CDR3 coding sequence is TGTGCCAGCAGCTTAGGTCCCGGGGCCCAAGGGAGCTCCTACAATGAGCAGTTCTTC. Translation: CASSLGPGAQGSSYNEQFF.

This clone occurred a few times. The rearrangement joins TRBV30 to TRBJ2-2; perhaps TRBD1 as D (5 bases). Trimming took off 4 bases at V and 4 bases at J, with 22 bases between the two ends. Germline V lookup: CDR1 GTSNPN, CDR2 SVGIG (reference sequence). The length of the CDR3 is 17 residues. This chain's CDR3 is CAWTHGRGLRATGELFF. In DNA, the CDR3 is TGTGCCTGGACTCACGGTAGGGGTCTCCGCGCCACCGGGGAGCTGTTTTTT. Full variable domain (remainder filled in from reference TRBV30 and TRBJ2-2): SQTIHQWPATLVQPVGSPLSLECTVEGTSNPNLYWYRQAAGRGLQLLFYSVGIGQISSEVPQNLSASRPQDRQFILSSKKLLLSDSGFYLCAWTHGRGLRATGELFFGEGSRLTVL.

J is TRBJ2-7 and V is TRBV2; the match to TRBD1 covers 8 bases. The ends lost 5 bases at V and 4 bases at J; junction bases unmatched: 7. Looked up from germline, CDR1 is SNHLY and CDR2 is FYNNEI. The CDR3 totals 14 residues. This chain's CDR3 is CASSRSGGLYEQYF. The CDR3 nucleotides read TGTGCCAGCAGTCGATCAGGGGGCTTGTACGAGCAGTACTTC.

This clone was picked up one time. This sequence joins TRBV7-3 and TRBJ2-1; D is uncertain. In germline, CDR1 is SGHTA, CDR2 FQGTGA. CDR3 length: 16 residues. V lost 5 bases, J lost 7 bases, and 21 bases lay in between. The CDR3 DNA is TGTGCCAGCAGCCCGCTAGACCGTGTGGGCAGAAATGAGCAGTTCTTC. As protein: CASSPLDRVGRNEQFF. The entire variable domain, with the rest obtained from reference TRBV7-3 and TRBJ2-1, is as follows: GAGVSQTPSNKVTEKGKYVELRCDPISGHTALYWYRQSLGQGPEFLIYFQGTGAADDSGLPNDRFFAVRPEGSVSTLKIQRTERGDSAVYLCASSPLDRVGRNEQFFGPGTRLTVL.

The CDR3 sequence is CASSFLAGEETQYF. The CDR3 DNA reads as TGTGCCAGCAGCTTTCTAGCGGGGGAAGAGACCCAGTACTTC. The chain carries TRBV7-9 and TRBJ2-5, with 10 bases matching TRBD2. Germline V gene lookup returns CDR1 SEHNR and CDR2 FQNEAQ (reference sequence). With V trimmed by 3 bases and J by 3 bases, 1 base remained unmatched. This CDR3 comprises 14 residues. The full variable domain, completed using reference TRBV7-9 and TRBJ2-5, is DTGVSQNPRHKITKRGQNVTFRCDPISEHNRLYWYRQTLGQGPEFLTYFQNEAQLEKSRLLSDRFSAERPKGSFSTLEIQRTEQGDSAMYLCASSFLAGEETQYFGPGTRLLVL.

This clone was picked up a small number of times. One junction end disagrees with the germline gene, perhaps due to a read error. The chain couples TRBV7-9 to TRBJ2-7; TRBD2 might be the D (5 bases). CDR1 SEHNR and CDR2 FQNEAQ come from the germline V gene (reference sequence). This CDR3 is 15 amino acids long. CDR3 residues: CASTLNWGRTGEQYF. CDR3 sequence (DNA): TGTGCCAGCACCTTAAATTGGGGAAGGACTGGGGAGCAGTACTTC.

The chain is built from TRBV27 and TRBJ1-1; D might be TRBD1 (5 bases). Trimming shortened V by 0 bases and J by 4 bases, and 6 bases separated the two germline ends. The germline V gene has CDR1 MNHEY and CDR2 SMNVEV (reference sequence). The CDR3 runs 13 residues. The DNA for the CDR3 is TGTGCCAGCAGTTTATCTGGGGCCACTGAAGCTTTCTTT. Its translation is CASSLSGATEAFF.